Below are 9 T cell receptor beta chains sequenced from a single sample in a study of shared clonotypes between healthy human individuals. Clones were read by immunoSEQ multiplex PCR, and TCRdb kept only the in-frame ones, dropping some. Of about 1.1 million clones listed, about four fifths were seen once; the top ten hold roughly 0.57%. The sample comprised memory CD4+ T cells from PBMCs. Subset defined: CD45RA-negative fraction. These receptors were obtained from a man aged 18-30 years in good health. Some clones in this sample may be carry-over from other donors' samples.

The chain couples TRBV6-5 to TRBJ2-3; unclear D gene. V lost 6 bases to trimming and J lost 1 base, with 14 bases between them. Germline CDR1 is MNHEY and CDR2 is SVGAGI. The CDR3 covers 15 residues. The CDR3 DNA sequence: TGTGCCAGCAGAGTTGCTGGGCAGGGCACAGATACGCAGTATTTT. Its translation is CASRVAGQGTDTQYF.

There are many counts of this clone. The J gene is TRBJ1-1, the V gene TRBV5-6; D remains unclear. CDR1 and CDR2 (germline): SGHDT, YYEEEE. The CDR3 runs 11 residues. The V and J ends lost 7 bases and 1 base respectively, with 5 bases between them. CDR3 region: CASRRNTEAFF. The CDR3 bases are TGTGCCAGCCGACGGAACACTGAAGCTTTCTTT.

The rearrangement uses TRBV9 and TRBJ1-2; D unclear. Germline loops: CDR1 SGDLS, CDR2 YYNGEE. The CDR3 is made up of 16 amino acids. Trimming stripped 4 bases from V and 8 bases from J, with 24 bases between. DNA of the CDR3: TGTGCCAGCAGCCTTCAGTGGGGTGCCGGGGTTGGAGGCTACACCTTC. It yields the protein CASSLQWGAGVGGYTF.

The J gene is TRBJ2-2, the V gene TRBV6-4; 7 nucleotides line up with TRBD1. J was trimmed by 4 bases and V by 4 bases; bases with no gene match: 3. This CDR3 is built from 14 residues. Germline V gene data show CDR1 as MRHNA and CDR2 as SNTAGT. The chain's CDR3 is CASSADRVTGELFF. DNA for the CDR3: TGTGCCAGCAGTGCCGACAGGGTCACCGGGGAGCTGTTTTTT.

This chain links TRBV11-2 with TRBJ2-3, with TRBD2 matching 7 bases. Trimming at V came to 2 bases and at J to 0 bases, leaving 11 bases not matched to a gene. The CDR3 is made up of 18 amino acids. The germline V gene encodes CDR1 SGHAT and CDR2 FQNNGV. The CDR3 sequence is CASSLRAGALLSTDTQYF. In DNA form, the CDR3 reads TGTGCCAGCAGCTTAAGGGCGGGAGCGTTACTTAGCACAGATACGCAGTATTTT.

This clone was observed once. This sample also contains other DNA sequences that code for the same CDR3. V and J are TRBV7-3 and TRBJ2-7; 7 bases map to TRBD2. V was clipped by 6 bases and J by 3 bases; unmatched bases: 5. The germline V gene has CDR1 SGHTA and CDR2 FQGTGA. The CDR3 loop spans 13 amino acids. The CDR3 is CASSLGLHYEQYF. In nucleotides, the CDR3 is TGTGCCAGCAGTTTGGGACTACACTACGAGCAGTACTTC.

V is TRBV27 and J is TRBJ2-7; TRBD1 agrees at 12 bases. CDR1 MNHEY and CDR2 SMNVEV come from the germline V gene (reference sequence). This CDR3 has 16 residues. J lost 6 bases, V lost 0 bases, and 6 bases had no gene match. CDR3 loop: CASSLSGQGARSEQYF. The DNA of the CDR3 is TGTGCCAGCAGTTTATCGGGACAGGGGGCTCGAAGCGAGCAGTACTTC.

The V call is TRBV18, the J call TRBJ1-5; TRBD1 matches 7 bases. The CDR3 extends over 14 amino acids. Germline V lookup: CDR1 KGHSH, CDR2 LQKENI. Trimming cost V 2 bases and J 7 bases; bases outside gene matches: 5. CDR3 sequence reads: CASSPTGAEQPQHF. The CDR3, as DNA: TGTGCCAGCTCACCAACAGGGGCGGAACAGCCCCAGCATTTT.

The chain couples TRBV30 to TRBJ1-2, with a tentative D call TRBD1 (6 bases). The ends were cut back, 4 bases at V and 4 bases at J, with 16 bases in the middle. Per germline, CDR1 GTSNPN and CDR2 SVGIG (reference sequence). The CDR3 is made up of 14 amino acids. In DNA form, the CDR3 reads TGTGCCTGGACCCAGATGATGGGGGCCTATGGCTACACCTTC. Its protein is CAWTQMMGAYGYTF.